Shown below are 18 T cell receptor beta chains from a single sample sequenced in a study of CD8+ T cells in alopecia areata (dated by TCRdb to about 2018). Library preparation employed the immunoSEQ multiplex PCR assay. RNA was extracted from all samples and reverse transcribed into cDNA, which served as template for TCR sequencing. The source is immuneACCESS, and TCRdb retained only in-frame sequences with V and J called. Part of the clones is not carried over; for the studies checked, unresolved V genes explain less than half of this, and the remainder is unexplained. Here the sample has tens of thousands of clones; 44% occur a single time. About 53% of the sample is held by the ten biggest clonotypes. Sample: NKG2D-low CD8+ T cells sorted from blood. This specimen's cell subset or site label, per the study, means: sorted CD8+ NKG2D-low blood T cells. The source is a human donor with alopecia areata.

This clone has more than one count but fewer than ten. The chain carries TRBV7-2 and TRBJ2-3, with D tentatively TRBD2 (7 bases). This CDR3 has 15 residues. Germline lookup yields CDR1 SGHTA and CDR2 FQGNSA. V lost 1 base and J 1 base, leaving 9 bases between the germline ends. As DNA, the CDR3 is TGTGCCAGCAGCTTAGGGCGGGGGCGCACAGATACGCAGTATTTT. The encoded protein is CASSLGRGRTDTQYF.

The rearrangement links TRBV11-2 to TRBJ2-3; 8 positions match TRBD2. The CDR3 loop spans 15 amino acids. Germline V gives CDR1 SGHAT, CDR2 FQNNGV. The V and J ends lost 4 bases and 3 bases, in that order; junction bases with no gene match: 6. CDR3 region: CASSSTGGATDTQYF. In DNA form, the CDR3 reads TGTGCCAGCAGCTCGACGGGGGGGGCGACAGATACGCAGTATTTT. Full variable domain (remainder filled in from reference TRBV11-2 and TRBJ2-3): EAGVAQSPRYKIIEKRQSVAFWCNPISGHATLYWYQQILGQGPKLLIQFQNNGVVDDSQLPKDRFSAERLKGVDSTLKIQPAKLEDSAVYLCASSSTGGATDTQYFGPGTRLTVL.

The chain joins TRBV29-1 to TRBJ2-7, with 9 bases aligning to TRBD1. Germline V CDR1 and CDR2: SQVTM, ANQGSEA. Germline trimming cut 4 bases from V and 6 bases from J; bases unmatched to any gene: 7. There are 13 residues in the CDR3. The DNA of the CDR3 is TGCAGCGTTGCCGGGACAGGGATCGGCGAGCAGTACTTC. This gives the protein CSVAGTGIGEQYF.

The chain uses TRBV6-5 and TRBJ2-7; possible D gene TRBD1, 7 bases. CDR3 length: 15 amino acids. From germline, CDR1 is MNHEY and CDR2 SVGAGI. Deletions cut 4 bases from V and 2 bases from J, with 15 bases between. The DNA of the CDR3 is TGTGCCAGCAGTTTAGGACAGGCGGGACCCTACGAGCAGTACTTC. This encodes CASSLGQAGPYEQYF.

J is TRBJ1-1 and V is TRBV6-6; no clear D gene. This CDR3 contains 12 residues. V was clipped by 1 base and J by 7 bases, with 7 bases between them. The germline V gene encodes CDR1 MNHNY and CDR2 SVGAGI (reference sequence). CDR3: CASSYLEDEAFF. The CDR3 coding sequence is TGTGCCAGCAGTTACTTGGAGGATGAAGCTTTCTTT.

The CDR3 DNA is TGCGCCAGCAGCACAAACTCCTACGAGCAGTACTTC. This gives the protein CASSTNSYEQYF. This sequence joins TRBV5-1 and TRBJ2-7; D is undetermined. Germline V gives CDR1 SGHRS, CDR2 YFSETQ. The CDR3 contains 12 residues. Deletions cut 4 bases from V and 0 bases from J, with 5 bases between.

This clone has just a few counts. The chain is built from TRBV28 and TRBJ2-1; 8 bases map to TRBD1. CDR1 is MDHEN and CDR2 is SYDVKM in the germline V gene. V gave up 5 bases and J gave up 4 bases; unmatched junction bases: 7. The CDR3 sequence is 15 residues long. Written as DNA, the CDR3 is TGTGCCAGCAGTCCCGGGACAGGAAGATACAATGAGCAGTTCTTC. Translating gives CASSPGTGRYNEQFF.

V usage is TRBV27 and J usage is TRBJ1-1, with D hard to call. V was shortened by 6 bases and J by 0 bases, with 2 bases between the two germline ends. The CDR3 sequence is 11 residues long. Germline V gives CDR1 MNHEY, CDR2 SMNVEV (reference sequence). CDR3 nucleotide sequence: TGTGCCAGCAGGTTGAACACTGAAGCTTTCTTT. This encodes CASRLNTEAFF.

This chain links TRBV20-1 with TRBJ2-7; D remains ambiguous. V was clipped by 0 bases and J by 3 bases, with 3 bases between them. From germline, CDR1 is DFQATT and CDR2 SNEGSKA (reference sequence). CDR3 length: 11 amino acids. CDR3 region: CSAREGYEQYF. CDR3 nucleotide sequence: TGCAGTGCTAGAGAGGGCTACGAGCAGTACTTC.

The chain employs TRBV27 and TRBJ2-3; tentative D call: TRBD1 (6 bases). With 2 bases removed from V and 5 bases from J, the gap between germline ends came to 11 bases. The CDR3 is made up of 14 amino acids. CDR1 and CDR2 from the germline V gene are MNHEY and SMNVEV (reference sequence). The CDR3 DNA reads TGTGCCAGCAGTTTAATGGGGGCGGGAGATACGCAGTATTTT. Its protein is CASSLMGAGDTQYF.

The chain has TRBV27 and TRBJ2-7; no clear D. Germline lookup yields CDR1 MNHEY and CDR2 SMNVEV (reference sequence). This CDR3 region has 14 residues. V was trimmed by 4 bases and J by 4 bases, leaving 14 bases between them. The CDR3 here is CASSWGNQIYEQYF. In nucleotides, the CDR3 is TGTGCCAGCAGTTGGGGAAACCAGATTTACGAGCAGTACTTC.

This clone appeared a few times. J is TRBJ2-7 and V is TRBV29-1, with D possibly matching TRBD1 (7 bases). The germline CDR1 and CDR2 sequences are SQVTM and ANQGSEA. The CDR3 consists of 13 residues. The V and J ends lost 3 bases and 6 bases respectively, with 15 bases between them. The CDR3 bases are TGCAGCGTTGATATTTACAGGGGAGGCGAGCAGTACTTC. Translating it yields CSVDIYRGGEQYF.

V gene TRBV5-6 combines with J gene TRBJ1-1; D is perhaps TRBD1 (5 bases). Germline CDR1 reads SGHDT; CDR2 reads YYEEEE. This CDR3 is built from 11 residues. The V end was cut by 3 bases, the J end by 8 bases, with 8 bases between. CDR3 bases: TGTGCCAGCAGCTCCACAGGCGAAGCTTTCTTT. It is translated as CASSSTGEAFF.

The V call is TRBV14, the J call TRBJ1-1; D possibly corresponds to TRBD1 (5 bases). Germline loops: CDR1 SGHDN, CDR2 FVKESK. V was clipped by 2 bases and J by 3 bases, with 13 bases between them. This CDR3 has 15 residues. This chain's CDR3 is CASSQFGQMDTEAFF. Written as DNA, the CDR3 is TGTGCCAGCAGCCAATTCGGACAAATGGACACTGAAGCTTTCTTT.

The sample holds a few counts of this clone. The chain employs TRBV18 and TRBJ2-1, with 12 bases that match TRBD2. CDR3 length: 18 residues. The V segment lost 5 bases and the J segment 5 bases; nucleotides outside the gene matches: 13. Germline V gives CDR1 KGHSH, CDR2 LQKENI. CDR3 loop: CASSSTTSGSKRDNEQFF. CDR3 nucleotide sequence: TGTGCCAGCTCATCAACGACTAGCGGGAGCAAACGAGACAATGAGCAGTTCTTC.

CDR3: CSVRGTAPQTQYF. Here the CDR3 DNA reads TGCAGCGTTCGAGGGACGGCTCCTCAGACCCAGTACTTC. The rearrangement uses TRBV29-1 and TRBJ2-5; perhaps D is TRBD1 or TRBD2 (5 bases each). V dropped 5 bases and J dropped 6 bases, with 16 bases sitting between them. This CDR3 spans 13 amino acids. Germline loops: CDR1 SQVTM, CDR2 ANQGSEA.

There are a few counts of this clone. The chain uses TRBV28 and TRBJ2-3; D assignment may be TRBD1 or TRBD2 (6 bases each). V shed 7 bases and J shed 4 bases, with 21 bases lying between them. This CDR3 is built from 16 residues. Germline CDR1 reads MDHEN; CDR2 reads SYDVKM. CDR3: CASTPEGGPLSDTQYF. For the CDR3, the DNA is TGTGCCAGCACTCCCGAGGGGGGCCCCTTATCAGATACGCAGTATTTT.

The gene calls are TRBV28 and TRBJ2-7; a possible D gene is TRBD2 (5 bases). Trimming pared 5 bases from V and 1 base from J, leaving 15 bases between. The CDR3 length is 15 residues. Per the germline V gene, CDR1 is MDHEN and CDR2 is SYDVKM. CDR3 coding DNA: TGTGCCAGCAGTCCTCTAGCTAAGTCATCCTACGAGCAGTACTTC. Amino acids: CASSPLAKSSYEQYF.